This T cell receptor beta chain was sequenced during a study of vaccination effects on CD4 cells after COVID-19. Whole-study results and caveats: There was marked clonal contraction among infection- and vaccine-induced clones late after vaccination.

Prior to sequencing, the ViraFEST assay stimulated PBMC with viral peptide pools, which expanded the antigen-specific CD4+ T cells. Once cultured for approximately 10 days, the cells underwent separation to obtain CD4+ T cells. Each participant was given two doses of one vaccine (BNT162b2 or mRNA-1273). Previously uninfected by SARS-CoV-2, the vaccine recipients also showed negative nucleocapsid antibodies. Cultures used under 2.5 million PBMC per well, 9.5 to 10 IU/ml IL-2 and around 9.5 ug/ml peptides. As for this clone: Its specificity is not known.

The method was immunoSEQ multiplex PCR; TCRdb's version includes in-frame clones alone and lacks a portion of them. The profile shows about 24,000 clones, 81% of them singletons. The CDR3 has 16 amino acids. With 0 bases clipped from V and 2 bases from J, the junction kept 4 bases outside the gene matches. Germline V gene data show CDR1 as SGHTA and CDR2 as FQGNSA. This chain uses TRBV7-2 with TRBJ1-5; TRBD1 matches 7 bases. Here the sequenced sample was CD4+ T cells from PBMCs cultured with SARS-CoV-2 spike peptides, taken after COVID-19 vaccination. This receptor was obtained from a human donor who received a COVID-19 vaccine. Some clones in this sample may be carry-over from other donors' samples. The DNA of the CDR3 is TGTGCCAGCAGCTTAGCGACAGGGCTCCGCAATCAGCCCCAGCATTTT. It specifies CASSLATGLRNQPQHF.